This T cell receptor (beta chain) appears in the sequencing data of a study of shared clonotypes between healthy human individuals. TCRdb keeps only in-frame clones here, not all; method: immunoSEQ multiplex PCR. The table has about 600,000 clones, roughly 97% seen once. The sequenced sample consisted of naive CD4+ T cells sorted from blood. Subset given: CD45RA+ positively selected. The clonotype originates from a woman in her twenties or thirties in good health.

The CDR3 nucleotides read TGTGCCACCCAGGGTCTCGGGACAGGGAGTAACGAGCAGTACTTC. It encodes CATQGLGTGSNEQYF. The chain has TRBV28 and TRBJ2-7; TRBD1 agrees at 9 bases. The CDR3 covers 15 residues. With 10 bases clipped from V and 5 bases from J, the junction kept 15 bases outside the gene matches. Germline assignment: CDR1 MDHEN and CDR2 SYDVKM.